This TCR beta chain was sequenced during a study of blood T cell repertoires in COVID-19. Study overall: Some COVID-19 samples were acute and others convalescent; all came from the United States, Italy and Spain. PBMCs, B-cell-depleted T cells, or T cells were the source of the cDNA or gDNA that made up the material.

Germline-derived CDR1 and CDR2 are SGHDT and YYEEEE. The germline V and J ends were trimmed by 1 base and 0 bases, with 14 bases remaining between them. This CDR3 region has 16 residues. The Seattle patients, enrolled during active infection, were followed longitudinally. Sequenced by immunoSEQ multiplex PCR; TCRdb stores in-frame clones only, minus some. The sample includes roughly 340,000 clones, around nine tenths seen only once; the top ten take 6% to 8.5%. The sequence was collected from an older woman with COVID-19, enrolled during active disease. The chain couples TRBV5-6 to TRBJ2-7; maybe TRBD2 (5 bases). Specimen: peripheral blood. CDR3 coding DNA: TGTGCCAGCAGCTTGCGGAGGACGGATAGCTCCTACGAGCAGTACTTC. Protein sequence: CASSLRRTDSSYEQYF.